The 24 T cell receptor beta chains below come from one sample, sequenced in a study of blood T cell repertoires in COVID-19. Profiling relied on immunoSEQ multiplex PCR, and the TCRdb table lists in-frame clones only, not all of them. The sample lists under 300,000 clones; roughly 85% were seen once. Sequences were obtained from peripheral blood. The receptors were sampled from a human donor in a cohort sampled during active COVID-19.

This chain joins TRBV24-1 and TRBJ1-2; the D gene is possibly TRBD1 (6 bases). Trimming took 1 base from V and 6 from J, leaving 8 bases between them. The CDR3 is 13 amino acids. Per germline, CDR1 KGHDR and CDR2 SFDVKD. The CDR3 sequence is CATSDLEGDGYTF. Here the CDR3 DNA reads TGTGCCACCAGTGATTTAGAGGGGGATGGCTACACCTTC.

This clone showed up just a few times. The chain is built from TRBV3-1 (or the pseudogene TRBV3-2) and TRBJ2-1; D gene ambiguous. Germline CDR1 and CDR2: LGHDT and YNNKEL (reference sequence). Trimming stripped 5 bases from V and 6 bases from J, with 11 bases between. This CDR3 has 13 residues. The CDR3: CASSYTPSNEQFF. As DNA, the CDR3 is TGTGCCAGCAGCTATACTCCCTCCAATGAGCAGTTCTTC.

V gene TRBV4-2 combines with J gene TRBJ2-1, with D maybe TRBD2 (6 bases). The CDR3 covers 17 residues. Germline V gene data show CDR1 as LGHNA and CDR2 as YNFKEQ. Deletions cut 0 bases from V and 3 bases from J, with 15 bases between. CDR3 DNA: TGTGCCAGCAGCCAAGATAGCGGTGGCGGGGACTACAATGAGCAGTTCTTC. Translated, it gives CASSQDSGGGDYNEQFF.

This chain links TRBV7-2 with TRBJ1-1, with D perhaps TRBD1 (6 bases). Germline V gene sequence: CDR1 SGHTA, CDR2 FQGNSA. Trimming stripped 5 bases from V and 1 base from J, with 14 bases between. The CDR3 has 15 residues. The CDR3 nucleotides are TGTGCCAGCAGCCCCCGACAGGCGGAGAACACTGAAGCTTTCTTT. Translation: CASSPRQAENTEAFF.

This clone was recorded once. The chain is built from TRBV7-9 and TRBJ1-1, with D possibly matching TRBD1 (5 bases). The germline V gene encodes CDR1 SEHNR and CDR2 FQNEAQ (reference sequence). The ends were cut back, 7 bases at V and 6 bases at J, with 27 bases in the middle. The CDR3 sequence is 17 residues long. As DNA, the CDR3 is TGTGCCAGCAAGTTGGGGTGGTCAGGGCTTGGCTTGGCTGAAGCTTTCTTT. This codes for CASKLGWSGLGLAEAFF. Full variable domain (rest looked up from reference TRBV7-9 and TRBJ1-1): DTGVSQNPRHKITKRGQNVTFRCDPISEHNRLYWYRQTLGQGPEFLTYFQNEAQLEKSRLLSDRFSAERPKGSFSTLEIQRTEQGDSAMYLCASKLGWSGLGLAEAFFGQGTRLTVV.

The chain joins TRBV28 to TRBJ1-2; D possibly corresponds to TRBD1 (5 bases). Trimming removed 8 bases from V and 5 bases from J, with 24 bases in between. This CDR3 spans 16 amino acids. In germline, CDR1 is MDHEN, CDR2 SYDVKM. DNA for the CDR3: TGTGCCAGCGTCGCCCTCGGGGGAGGGATCGTTTATGGCTACACCTTC. Encoded protein: CASVALGGGIVYGYTF.

The chain combines TRBV12-3 or TRBV12-4 with TRBJ2-2; D possibly corresponds to TRBD2 (6 bases). This CDR3 is built from 13 residues. With 8 bases removed from V and 6 bases from J, the gap between germline ends came to 13 bases. CDR3 residues: CASFSWGAGELFF. CDR3 bases: TGTGCCAGCTTTTCGTGGGGGGCCGGGGAGCTGTTTTTT.

The chain combines TRBV6-6 with TRBJ1-5; 9 bases line up with TRBD1. The CDR3 length is 15 residues. Losses at the gene ends were 6 bases for V and 7 bases for J; bases not matched to a gene: 10. The germline V gene encodes CDR1 MNHNY and CDR2 SVGAGI (reference sequence). The CDR3 is CASSNSDRGVQPQHF. The CDR3 bases are TGTGCCAGCAGCAACTCGGACAGGGGAGTCCAGCCCCAGCATTTT.

The chain carries TRBV25-1 and TRBJ2-3, with 11 positions matching TRBD1. CDR1 and CDR2 (germline): MGHDK, SYGVNS. V dropped 10 bases and J dropped 5; count of bases not matched to a gene: 5. This CDR3 spans 13 amino acids. The CDR3 region is CATGQGGGDTQYF. The DNA for the CDR3 is TGTGCCACGGGACAGGGGGGAGGAGATACGCAGTATTTT. The complete variable domain, with remaining parts taken from reference TRBV25-1 and TRBJ2-3, reads EADIYQTPRYLVIGTGKKITLECSQTMGHDKMYWYQQDPGMELHLIHYSYGVNSTEKGDLSSESTVSRIRTEHFPLTLESARPSHTSQYLCATGQGGGDTQYFGPGTRLTVL.

The V gene is TRBV2, the J gene TRBJ2-7; 8 bases agree with TRBD2. The CDR3 covers 14 residues. J was trimmed by 6 bases and V by 6 bases; bases with no gene match: 10. CDR1 SNHLY and CDR2 FYNNEI come from the germline V gene. CDR3 sequence (DNA): TGTGCCAGCAGAAAAGGCCCCCTAGCGGGCGAGCAGTACTTC. Translation: CASRKGPLAGEQYF.

The chain couples TRBV4-2 to TRBJ2-1; a weak D match, TRBD2 (5 bases). The CDR3 has 20 residues. Trimming took 0 bases from V and 3 from J, leaving 24 bases between them. From germline, CDR1 is LGHNA and CDR2 YNFKEQ. CDR3 DNA: TGTGCCAGCAGCCAAGAACGTTTAGGATCCGGAGGCGTAAACTACAATGAGCAGTTCTTC. Translation: CASSQERLGSGGVNYNEQFF.

The V gene is TRBV6-1, the J gene TRBJ1-4; D perhaps matches TRBD1 (6 bases). This CDR3 spans 16 amino acids. V was clipped by 0 bases and J by 8 bases, with 16 bases between them. CDR1 MNHNS and CDR2 SASEGT come from the germline V gene. The CDR3 reads CASSEALGGAREKLFF. The CDR3, as DNA: TGTGCCAGCAGTGAAGCGCTAGGGGGGGCACGAGAAAAACTGTTTTTT.

The J gene is TRBJ2-3, the V gene TRBV5-1, with TRBD2 matching over 9 bases. J gave up 1 base and V 4 bases, and 4 bases lay outside the gene matches. Per the germline V gene, CDR1 is SGHRS and CDR2 is YFSETQ. The CDR3 sequence is 15 residues long. CDR3 DNA: TGCGCCAGCAGCCTGGGACTAGCTGGCACAGATACGCAGTATTTT. Translation gives CASSLGLAGTDTQYF.

This clone was seen once. This chain links TRBV28 with TRBJ1-4; a possible D gene is TRBD1 (6 bases). V gave up 7 bases and J gave up 7 bases, with 19 bases separating them. CDR1 and CDR2 from the germline V gene are MDHEN and SYDVKM. CDR3 length: 15 residues. In DNA form, the CDR3 reads TGTGCCAGCAAACCTCCGGGGGGCCGCGTTGAAAAACTGTTTTTT. This encodes CASKPPGGRVEKLFF. Combining the CDR3 with reference TRBV28 and TRBJ1-4 gives the whole variable domain DVKVTQSSRYLVKRTGEKVFLECVQDMDHENMFWYRQDPGLGLRLIYFSYDVKMKEKGDIPEGYSVSREKKERFSLILESASTNQTSMYLCASKPPGGRVEKLFFGSGTQLSVL.

The V call is TRBV28, the J call TRBJ1-3; D remains unclear. Germline CDR1 and CDR2: MDHEN and SYDVKM. The CDR3 is 15 amino acids. With 6 bases removed from V and 7 bases from J, the gap between germline ends came to 19 bases. CDR3 protein: CASRPRGKLGNTIYF. The DNA for the CDR3 is TGTGCCAGCAGACCCCGGGGTAAATTGGGGAACACCATATATTTT.

The rearrangement joins TRBV29-1 to TRBJ1-5; D might be TRBD1 (6 bases). The CDR3 spans 13 residues. The germline V gene encodes CDR1 SQVTM and CDR2 ANQGSEA. With 5 bases removed from V and 4 bases from J, the gap between germline ends came to 12 bases. The CDR3 loop reads CSVNTGTNQPQHF. The CDR3 DNA reads as TGCAGCGTTAACACAGGGACAAATCAGCCCCAGCATTTT.

This clone was detected only a few times. The rearrangement joins TRBV7-2 to TRBJ2-3; 9 nucleotides line up with TRBD2. CDR1 and CDR2 (germline): SGHTA, FQGNSA. The CDR3 loop spans 17 amino acids. Trimming cost V 5 bases and J 4 bases; bases outside gene matches: 13. CDR3 sequence: CASSNTVLSGSADTQYF. The CDR3 bases are TGTGCCAGCAGCAATACAGTACTTAGCGGGAGCGCAGATACGCAGTATTTT.

The chain carries TRBV18 and TRBJ2-5; D remains unclear. The CDR3 spans 14 residues. V was cut by 3 bases and J by 2 bases, with 10 bases left in between. CDR1 is KGHSH and CDR2 is LQKENI in the germline V gene. In DNA form, the CDR3 reads TGTGCCAGCTCACCGGGCAGAGTACAAGAGACCCAGTACTTC. Translated: CASSPGRVQETQYF.

V and J are TRBV19 and TRBJ1-3; D is possibly TRBD1 (6 bases). The CDR3 has 14 residues. Per germline, CDR1 LNHDA and CDR2 SQIVND (reference sequence). The ends were cut back, 5 bases at V and 3 bases at J, with 11 bases in the middle. DNA for the CDR3: TGTGCCAGTAGTCAGGGGCTCTATGGAAACACCATATATTTT. It specifies CASSQGLYGNTIYF.

The chain has TRBV7-9 and TRBJ2-2; a weak D match, TRBD1 (6 bases). CDR1 and CDR2 (germline): SEHNR, FQNEAQ (reference sequence). V lost 4 bases to trimming and J lost 1 base, with 13 bases between them. This CDR3 region has 16 residues. DNA for the CDR3: TGTGCCAGCAGCTCCAGACAGGAACTGAACACCGGGGAGCTGTTTTTT. It is translated as CASSSRQELNTGELFF.

The chain is built from TRBV4-1 and TRBJ2-1; 8 bases fit TRBD1. In germline, CDR1 is MGHRA, CDR2 YSYEKL. Trimming at V came to 4 bases and at J to 4 bases, leaving 6 bases not matched to a gene. The CDR3 runs 15 residues. The CDR3 sequence is CASSPGTGLYNEQFF. In DNA, the CDR3 is TGCGCCAGCAGCCCCGGGACAGGCCTGTACAATGAGCAGTTCTTC.

The V gene is TRBV6-2 or TRBV6-3, the J gene TRBJ1-5, with D uncertain. V was clipped by 3 bases and J by 3 bases, with 18 bases between them. The length of the CDR3 is 17 residues. CDR1 and CDR2 (germline): MNHEY, SVGEGT. CDR3 sequence (DNA): TGTGCCAGCAGTTATATACCCCGGGGAGGATTCAATCAGCCCCAGCATTTT. It encodes CASSYIPRGGFNQPQHF.

The CDR3 coding sequence is TGTGCCAGCGGCCAACGGCGGGGACTCCCAGGCGCCGGGGAGCTGTTTTTT. Protein: CASGQRRGLPGAGELFF. The rearrangement links TRBV7-9 to TRBJ2-2, with D perhaps TRBD2 (6 bases). The CDR3 covers 17 residues. From germline, CDR1 is SEHNR and CDR2 FQNEAQ (reference sequence). V lost 8 bases and J lost 6, with 25 bases in between.

This sequence joins TRBV4-3 and TRBJ2-4; D not certain. The germline gives CDR1 LGHNA, CDR2 YSLEER. V lost 0 bases and J lost 0, with 9 bases in between. This CDR3 has 16 residues. The CDR3 loop is CASSQDLGLAKNIQYF. CDR3 DNA sequence: TGCGCCAGCAGCCAAGATCTCGGTCTAGCCAAAAACATTCAGTACTTC.